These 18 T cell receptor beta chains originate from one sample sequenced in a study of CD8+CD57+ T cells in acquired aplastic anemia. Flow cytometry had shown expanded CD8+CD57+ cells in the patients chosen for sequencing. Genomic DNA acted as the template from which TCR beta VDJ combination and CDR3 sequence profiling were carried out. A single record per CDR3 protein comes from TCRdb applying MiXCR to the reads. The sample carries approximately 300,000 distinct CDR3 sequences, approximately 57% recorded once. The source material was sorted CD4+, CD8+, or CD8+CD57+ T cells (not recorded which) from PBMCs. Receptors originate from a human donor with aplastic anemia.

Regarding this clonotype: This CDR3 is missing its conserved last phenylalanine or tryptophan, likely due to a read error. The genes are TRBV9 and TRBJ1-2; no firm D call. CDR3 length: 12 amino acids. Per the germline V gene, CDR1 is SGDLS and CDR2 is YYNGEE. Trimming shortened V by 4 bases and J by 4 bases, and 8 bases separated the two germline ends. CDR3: CASSTRGYGYTL. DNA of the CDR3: TGTGCCAGCAGCACTCGGGGCTATGGCTACACCCTC.

CDR3 residues: CSASPMTSQVGNEQFF. The CDR3 bases are TGCAGTGCTTCGCCGATGACTAGCCAAGTCGGGAATGAGCAGTTCTTC. The chain is built from TRBV20-1 and TRBJ2-1; 7 nucleotides line up with TRBD2. The CDR3 sequence is 16 residues long. With V trimmed by 5 bases and J by 7 bases, 17 bases remained unmatched. Germline-derived CDR1 and CDR2 are DFQATT and SNEGSKA (reference sequence).

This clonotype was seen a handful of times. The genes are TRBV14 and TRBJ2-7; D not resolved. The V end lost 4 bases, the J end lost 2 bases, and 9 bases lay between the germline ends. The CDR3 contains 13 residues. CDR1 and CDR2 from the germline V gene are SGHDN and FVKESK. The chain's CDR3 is CASSRAQTYEQYF. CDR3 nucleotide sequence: TGTGCCAGCAGCCGGGCGCAGACCTACGAGCAGTACTTC. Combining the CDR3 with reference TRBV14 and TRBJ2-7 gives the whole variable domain EAGVTQFPSHSVIEKGQTVTLRCDPISGHDNLYWYRRVMGKEIKFLLHFVKESKQDESGMPNNRFLAERTGGTYSTLKVQPAELEDSGVYFCASSRAQTYEQYFGPGTRLTVT.

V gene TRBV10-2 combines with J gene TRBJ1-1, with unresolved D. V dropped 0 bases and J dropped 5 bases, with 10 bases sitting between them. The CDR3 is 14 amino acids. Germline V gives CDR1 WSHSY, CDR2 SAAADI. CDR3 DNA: TGCGCCAGCAGTGAGTCGTCGGGAAAGACTGAAGCTTTCTTT. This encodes CASSESSGKTEAFF.

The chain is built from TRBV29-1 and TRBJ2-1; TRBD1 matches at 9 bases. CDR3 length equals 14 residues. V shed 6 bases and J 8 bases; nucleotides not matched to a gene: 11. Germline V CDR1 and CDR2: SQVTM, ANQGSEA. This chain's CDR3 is CSVTHTGGIYEQFF. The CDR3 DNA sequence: TGCAGCGTGACCCACACAGGGGGCATCTATGAGCAGTTCTTC.

The CDR3, as DNA: TGTGCCAGCAGCTTTGACTATGGCTACACCATATATTTT. Translation: CASSFDYGYTIYF. The chain joins TRBV2 to TRBJ1-3, with D hard to call. The CDR3 runs 13 residues. Germline V gene lookup returns CDR1 SNHLY and CDR2 FYNNEI. The V end was cut by 6 bases, the J end by 8 bases, with 14 bases between.

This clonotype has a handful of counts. The DNA of the CDR3 is TGTGCCAGCAGTGACTTAGCGGGTAGCACAGATACGCAGTATTTT. Its translation: CASSDLAGSTDTQYF. This chain joins TRBV6-4 and TRBJ2-3, with 7 nucleotides matching TRBD2. Trimming at V came to 1 base and at J to 0 bases, leaving 1 base not matched to a gene. Germline-derived CDR1 and CDR2 are MRHNA and SNTAGT. There are 15 residues in the CDR3.

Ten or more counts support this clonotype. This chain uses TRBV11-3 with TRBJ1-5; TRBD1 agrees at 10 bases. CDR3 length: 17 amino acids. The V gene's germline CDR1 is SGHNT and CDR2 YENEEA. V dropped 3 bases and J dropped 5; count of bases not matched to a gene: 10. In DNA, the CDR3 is TGTGCCAGCAGCTTGTCGCCCTGGGACAGGGGACATCAGCCCCAGCATTTT. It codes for CASSLSPWDRGHQPQHF.

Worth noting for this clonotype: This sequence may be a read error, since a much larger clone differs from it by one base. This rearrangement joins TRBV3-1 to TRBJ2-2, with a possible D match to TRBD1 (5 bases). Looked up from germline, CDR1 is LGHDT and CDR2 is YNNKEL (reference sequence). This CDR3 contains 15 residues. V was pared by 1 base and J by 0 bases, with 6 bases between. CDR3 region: CASSQAGSNTGELFF. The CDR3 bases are TGTGCCAGCAGCCAAGCAGGGTCGAACACCGGGGAGCTGTTTTTT.

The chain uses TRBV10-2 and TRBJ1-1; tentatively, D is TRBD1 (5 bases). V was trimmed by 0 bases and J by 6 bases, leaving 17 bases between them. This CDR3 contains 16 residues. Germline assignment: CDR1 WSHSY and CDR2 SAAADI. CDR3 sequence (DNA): TGCGCCAGCAGTGAGTCCGACCGGGAGTTGGGGGCTGAAGCTTTCTTT. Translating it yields CASSESDRELGAEAFF.

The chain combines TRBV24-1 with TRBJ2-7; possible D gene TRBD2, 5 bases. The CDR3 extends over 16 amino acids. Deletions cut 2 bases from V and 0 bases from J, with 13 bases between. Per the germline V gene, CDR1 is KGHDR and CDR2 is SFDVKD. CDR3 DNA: TGTGCCACCAGTGATTCGACCGCGGGTTTCTCCTACGAGCAGTACTTC. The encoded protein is CATSDSTAGFSYEQYF.

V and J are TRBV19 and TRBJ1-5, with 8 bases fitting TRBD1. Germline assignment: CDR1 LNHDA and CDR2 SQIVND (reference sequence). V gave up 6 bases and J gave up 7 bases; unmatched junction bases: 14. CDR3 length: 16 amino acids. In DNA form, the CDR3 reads TGTGCCAGTAGCATCGCGGCAGGGGGCGCAGGACAGCCCCAGCATTTT. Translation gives CASSIAAGGAGQPQHF.

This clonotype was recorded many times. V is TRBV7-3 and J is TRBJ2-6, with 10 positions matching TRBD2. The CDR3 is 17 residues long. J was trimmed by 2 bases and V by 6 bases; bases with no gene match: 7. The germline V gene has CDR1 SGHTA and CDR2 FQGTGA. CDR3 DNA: TGTGCCAGCAGTCTCCTAGCGGGAGTCACTGGGGCCAACGTCCTGACTTTC. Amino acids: CASSLLAGVTGANVLTF.

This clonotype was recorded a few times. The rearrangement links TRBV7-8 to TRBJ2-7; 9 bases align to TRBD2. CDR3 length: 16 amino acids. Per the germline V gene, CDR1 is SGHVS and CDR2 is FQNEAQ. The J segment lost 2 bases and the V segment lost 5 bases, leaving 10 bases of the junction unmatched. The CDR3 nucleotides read TGTGCCAGCAGCCCAAGGGGGGTAGCGGGAGCCTACGAGCAGTACTTC. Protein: CASSPRGVAGAYEQYF. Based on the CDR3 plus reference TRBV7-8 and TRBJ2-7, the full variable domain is GAGVSQSPRYKVAKRGQDVALRCDPISGHVSLFWYQQALGQGPEFLTYFQNEAQLDKSGLPSDRFFAERPEGSVSTLKIQRTQQEDSAVYLCASSPRGVAGAYEQYFGPGTRLTVT.

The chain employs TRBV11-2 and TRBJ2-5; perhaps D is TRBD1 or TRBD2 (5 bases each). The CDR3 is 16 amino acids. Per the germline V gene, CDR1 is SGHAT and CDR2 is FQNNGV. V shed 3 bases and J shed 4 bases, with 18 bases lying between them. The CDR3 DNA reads TGTGCCAGCAGCTTGGTCGGGCGCAGGGACGGAGAGACCCAGTACTTC. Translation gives CASSLVGRRDGETQYF.

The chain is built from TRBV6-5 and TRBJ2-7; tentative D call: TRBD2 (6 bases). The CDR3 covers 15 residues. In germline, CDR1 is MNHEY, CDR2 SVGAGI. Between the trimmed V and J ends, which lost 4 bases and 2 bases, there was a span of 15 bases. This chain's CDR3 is CASSLEGPGAYEQYF. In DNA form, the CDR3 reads TGTGCCAGCAGTTTGGAGGGCCCAGGCGCCTACGAGCAGTACTTC.

CDR3 sequence: CASSPSLGRKTQYF. The CDR3, as DNA: TGTGCCAGCAGTCCATCATTGGGCCGAAAGACCCAGTACTTC. This rearrangement joins TRBV27 to TRBJ2-5; D gene unclear. The CDR3 has 14 residues. The germline V and J ends were trimmed by 5 bases and 6 bases, with 16 bases remaining between them. Per the germline V gene, CDR1 is MNHEY and CDR2 is SMNVEV (reference sequence).

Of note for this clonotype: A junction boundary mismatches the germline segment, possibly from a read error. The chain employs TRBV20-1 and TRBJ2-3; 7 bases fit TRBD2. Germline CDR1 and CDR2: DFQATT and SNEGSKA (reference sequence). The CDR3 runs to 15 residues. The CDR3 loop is CSSREGRLMTDTQYF. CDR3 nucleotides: TGCAGTTCTAGGGAGGGCCGGCTCATGACAGATACGCAGTATTTT.